Included here is one TCR beta chain sequence, with context. Its antigen target is currently unknown. No clone much larger than this one lies a single base away; base qualities are absent. This sample was included in a study of cytomegalovirus exposure and HLA in healthy donors (dated by TCRdb to about 2017). Notes on the research overall: The 666 repertoires of the first cohort and the 95 to 150 validation repertoires were produced on the same platform, according to a later analysis. Along with the approximately 600-subject first cohort, a separate validation cohort of over 90 different subjects was used. The aim of the study was to test whether cataloging public T cell receptors could identify signatures of past pathogen exposure. High-throughput TCR immunosequencing, statistical association of individual TCRs with disease status, and machine learning were combined to predict cytomegalovirus infection status. Study-level results and caveats: It was suggested by the authors that the approach could potentially be generalized to other disease states and immunological phenotypes. The study listed 170 or so TCR beta chains as associated with cytomegalovirus. A later analysis found that TCRs clustered in the first cohort also tended to co-occur in the 130 or so validation repertoires, with approximately 95% of cluster scores above 0. All 120 or so repertoires were used to score co-occurrence in the validation cohort in a later analysis, because that analysis had no HLA typing for the cohort. Across donors, most TCR sequences were observed very rarely, whereas some public TCRs were present in many individuals. A few of the identified cytomegalovirus-associated TCR beta chains were confirmed in vitro to be specific for cytomegalovirus antigens. In both the original and validation cohorts, the classifier was reported to diagnose cytomegalovirus status with high specificity and sensitivity.

Counted from cysteine to phenylalanine, this CDR3 has 16 amino acids. This entry keeps only the CDR3 DNA: 48 bases, framed from base 1. At the junction V is shortened by 0 bases and J by 3 bases; bases outside the gene matches: 3. The germline V gene (reference sequence) specifies MNHEY as CDR1 and SMNVEV as CDR2. The library was built by means of the immunoSEQ multiplex PCR assay. In the source study's methods: A statistical classification framework was built to diagnose cytomegalovirus status from the catalog of TCR beta chain sequences. TCRdb holds this immuneACCESS table with in-frame rearrangements only. Some clones are missing; in checked studies, unresolved V genes explain under half, and the rest has no known cause. V, J and clone size are those of that table, while D and trimming were read from the DNA. This sample holds approximately 110,000 clones; around nine tenths were observed only once. The top ten hold about 2% of the sample.

The donors were included in the validation cohort of 100 to 150 subjects, a group kept apart from the roughly 670-subject first cohort. The material sequenced was PBMCs. The receptor's source is a woman younger than 30 in good health and CMV-seronegative. This chain is built from TRBV27 and TRBJ2-1; TRBD2 agrees with 9 junctional bases. The DNA sequence is as follows: TGTGCCAGCAGTTTATCGCCAGCGGGGGGCTACAATGAGCAGTTCTTC. It translates to CASSLSPAGGYNEQFF.